Only a few counts were recorded for the clone carrying this TCR beta chain. Here immunoSEQ multiplex PCR was the method, and the copy in TCRdb shows in-frame clones only, minus some. The sample lists 75,000 or so clones, more than 70% seen once, with roughly 7.9% in the top ten. In germline, CDR1 is SGDLS, CDR2 YYNGEE. Trimming cost V 4 bases and J 1 base; bases outside gene matches: 26. There are 22 residues in the CDR3. This sample was taken from a study of OX40 agonist ivuxolimab in advanced cancers. The sequenced sample was CD4+ or CD8+ T cells sorted from blood, obtained in a trial of the OX40 agonist ivuxolimab. The V and J genes are TRBV9 and TRBJ2-7; 10 bases are shared with TRBD2. The sequence came from an adult with an advanced solid tumor such as melanoma, head and neck, liver or kidney cancer. The CDR3 DNA follows: TGTGCCAGCAGCTCTCCGCCCTTAGCGGGGGGCGCATCTGGAGGGGGATCCTACGAGCAGTACTTC. This encodes CASSSPPLAGGASGGGSYEQYF.